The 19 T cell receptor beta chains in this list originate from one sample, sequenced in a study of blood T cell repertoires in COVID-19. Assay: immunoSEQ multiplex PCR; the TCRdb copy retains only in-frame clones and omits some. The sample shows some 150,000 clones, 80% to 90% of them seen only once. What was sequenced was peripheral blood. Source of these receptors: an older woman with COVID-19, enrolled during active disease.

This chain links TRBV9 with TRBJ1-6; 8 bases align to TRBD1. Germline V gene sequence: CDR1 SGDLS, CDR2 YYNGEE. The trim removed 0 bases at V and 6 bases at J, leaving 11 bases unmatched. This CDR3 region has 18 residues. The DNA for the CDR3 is TGTGCCAGCAGCGTAGAGGGGGGCCCGGGACAGGTTAATTCACCCCTCCACTTT. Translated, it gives CASSVEGGPGQVNSPLHF. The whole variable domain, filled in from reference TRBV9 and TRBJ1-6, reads DSGVTQTPKHLITATGQRVTLRCSPRSGDLSVYWYQQSLDQGLQFLIQYYNGEERAKGNILERFSAQQFPDLHSELNLSSLELGDSALYFCASSVEGGPGQVNSPLHFGNGTRLTVT.

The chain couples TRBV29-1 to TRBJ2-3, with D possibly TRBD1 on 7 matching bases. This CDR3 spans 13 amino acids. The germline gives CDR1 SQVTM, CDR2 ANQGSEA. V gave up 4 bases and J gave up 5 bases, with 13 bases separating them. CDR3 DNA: TGCAGCGTTGTGAGACAGGGAGGAGATACGCAGTATTTT. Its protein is CSVVRQGGDTQYF.

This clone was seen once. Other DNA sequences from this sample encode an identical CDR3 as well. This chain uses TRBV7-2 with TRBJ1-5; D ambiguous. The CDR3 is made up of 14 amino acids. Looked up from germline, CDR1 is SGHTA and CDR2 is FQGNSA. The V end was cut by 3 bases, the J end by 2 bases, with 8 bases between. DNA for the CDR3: TGTGCCAGCAGCTTGAGGAGGGGCAATCAGCCCCAGCATTTT. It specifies CASSLRRGNQPQHF.

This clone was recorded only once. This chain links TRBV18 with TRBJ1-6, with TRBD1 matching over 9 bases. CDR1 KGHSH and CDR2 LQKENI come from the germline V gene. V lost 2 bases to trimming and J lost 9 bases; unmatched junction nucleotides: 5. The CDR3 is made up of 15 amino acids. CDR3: CASSPEGTGSSPLHF. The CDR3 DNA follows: TGTGCCAGCTCACCAGAGGGGACAGGGAGTTCACCCCTCCACTTT. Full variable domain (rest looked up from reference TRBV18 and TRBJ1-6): NAGVMQNPRHLVRRRGQEARLRCSPMKGHSHVYWYRQLPEEGLKFMVYLQKENIIDESGMPKERFSAEFPKEGPSILRIQQVVRGDSAAYFCASSPEGTGSSPLHFGNGTRLTVT.

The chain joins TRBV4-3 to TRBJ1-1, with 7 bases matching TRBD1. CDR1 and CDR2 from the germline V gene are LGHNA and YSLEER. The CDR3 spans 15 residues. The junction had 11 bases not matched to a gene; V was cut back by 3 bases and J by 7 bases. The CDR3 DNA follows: TGCGCCAGCAGCCAGGCTGACAGGGACGCTGTTGAAGCTTTCTTT. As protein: CASSQADRDAVEAFF.

CDR3 bases: TGTGCCAGCAGCTTAGCTTCAGACATCGCCTACGAGCAGTACTTC. Translating it yields CASSLASDIAYEQYF. The chain carries TRBV7-2 and TRBJ2-7; D ambiguous. The CDR3 covers 15 residues. Germline CDR1 is SGHTA and CDR2 is FQGNSA. V lost 0 bases to trimming and J lost 2 bases, with 11 bases between them.

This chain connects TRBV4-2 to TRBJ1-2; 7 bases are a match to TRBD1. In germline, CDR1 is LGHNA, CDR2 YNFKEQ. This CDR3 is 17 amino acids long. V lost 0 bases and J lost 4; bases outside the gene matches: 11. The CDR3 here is CASSQDYGTANLYGYTF. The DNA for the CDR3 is TGTGCCAGCAGCCAAGATTACGGGACAGCGAACCTCTATGGCTACACCTTC.

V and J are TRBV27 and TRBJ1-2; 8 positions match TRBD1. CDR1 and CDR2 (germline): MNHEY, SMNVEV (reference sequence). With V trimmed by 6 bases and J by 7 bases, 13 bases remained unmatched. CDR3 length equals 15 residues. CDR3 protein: CASSSTRQGLIGYTF. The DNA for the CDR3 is TGTGCCAGCAGCAGCACGAGACAGGGGCTTATTGGCTACACCTTC.

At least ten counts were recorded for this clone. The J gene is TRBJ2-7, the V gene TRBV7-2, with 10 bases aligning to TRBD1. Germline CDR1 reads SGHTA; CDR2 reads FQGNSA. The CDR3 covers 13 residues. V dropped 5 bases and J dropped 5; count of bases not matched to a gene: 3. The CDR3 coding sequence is TGTGCCAGCAGCCCCGGGACAGGGGACGAGCAGTACTTC. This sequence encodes CASSPGTGDEQYF.

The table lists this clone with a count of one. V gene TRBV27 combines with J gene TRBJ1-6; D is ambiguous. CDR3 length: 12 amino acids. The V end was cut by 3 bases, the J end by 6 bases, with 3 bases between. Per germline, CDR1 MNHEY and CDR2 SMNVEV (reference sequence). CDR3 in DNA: TGTGCCAGCAGTTTCGGTAATTCACCCCTCCACTTT. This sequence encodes CASSFGNSPLHF.

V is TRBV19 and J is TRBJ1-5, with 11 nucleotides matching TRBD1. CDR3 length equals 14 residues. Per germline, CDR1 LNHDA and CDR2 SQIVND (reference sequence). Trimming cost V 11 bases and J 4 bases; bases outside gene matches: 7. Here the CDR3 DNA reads TGTGCCGGGGGCGGACAGGGGGCAAATCAGCCCCAGCATTTT. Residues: CAGGGQGANQPQHF.

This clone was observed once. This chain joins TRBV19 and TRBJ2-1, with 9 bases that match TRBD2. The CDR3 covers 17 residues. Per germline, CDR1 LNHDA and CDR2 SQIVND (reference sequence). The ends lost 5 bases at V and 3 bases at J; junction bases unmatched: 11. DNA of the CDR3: TGTGCCAGTAGTCCCCCCATAGCGGGGGCGATCTACAATGAGCAGTTCTTC. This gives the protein CASSPPIAGAIYNEQFF.

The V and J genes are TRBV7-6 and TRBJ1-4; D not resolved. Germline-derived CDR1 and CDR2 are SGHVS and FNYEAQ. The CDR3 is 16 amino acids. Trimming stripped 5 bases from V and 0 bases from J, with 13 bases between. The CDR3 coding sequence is TGTGCCAGCAGCCCGGTGACTCTATCAACTAATGAAAAACTGTTTTTT. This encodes CASSPVTLSTNEKLFF.

This chain's CDR3 is CASSPQGNTEAFF. The CDR3 coding sequence is TGTGCCAGCAGCCCACAGGGAAACACTGAAGCTTTCTTT. This chain connects TRBV7-3 to TRBJ1-1, with D maybe TRBD1 (6 bases). The CDR3 sequence is 13 residues long. In germline, CDR1 is SGHTA, CDR2 FQGTGA. V was pared by 5 bases and J by 2 bases, with 9 bases between.

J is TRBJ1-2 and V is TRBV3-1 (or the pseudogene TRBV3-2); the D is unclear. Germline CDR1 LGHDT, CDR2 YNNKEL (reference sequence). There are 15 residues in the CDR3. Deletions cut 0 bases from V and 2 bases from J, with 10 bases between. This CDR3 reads CASSQDPGGNYGYTF. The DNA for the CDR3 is TGTGCCAGCAGCCAAGACCCGGGTGGGAACTATGGCTACACCTTC.

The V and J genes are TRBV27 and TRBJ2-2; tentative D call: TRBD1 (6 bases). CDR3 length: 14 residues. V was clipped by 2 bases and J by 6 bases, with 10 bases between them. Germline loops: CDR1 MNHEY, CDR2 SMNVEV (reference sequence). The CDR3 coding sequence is TGTGCCAGCAGTTTAGGACAGTCGGCCGGGGAGCTGTTTTTT. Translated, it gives CASSLGQSAGELFF.

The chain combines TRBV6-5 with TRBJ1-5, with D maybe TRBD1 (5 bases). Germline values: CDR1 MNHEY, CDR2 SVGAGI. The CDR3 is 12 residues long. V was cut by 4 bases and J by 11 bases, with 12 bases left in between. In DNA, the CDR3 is TGTGCCAGCAGTTGGGGGGGTACCGCCCAGCATTTT. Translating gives CASSWGGTAQHF.

The chain's CDR3 is CATSDLVGGDRDYNEQFF. The CDR3 DNA reads as TGTGCCACCAGTGATTTAGTCGGCGGGGACAGGGACTACAATGAGCAGTTCTTC. The chain combines TRBV24-1 with TRBJ2-1; TRBD1 matches at 9 bases. The CDR3 is 18 residues long. The germline V gene has CDR1 KGHDR and CDR2 SFDVKD. J gave up 3 bases and V 1 base, and 9 bases lay outside the gene matches.

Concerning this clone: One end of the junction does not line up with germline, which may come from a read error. CDR3 amino acids: CASSDSQAAGGEAFF. CDR3 in DNA: TGTGCCAGCAGTGACTCTCAGGCCGCGGGGGGCGAAGCTTTCTTT. V is TRBV6-6 and J is TRBJ1-1; perhaps TRBD1 as D (6 bases). The CDR3 extends over 15 amino acids. CDR1 is MNHNY, CDR2 SVGAGI, per germline (reference sequence).